This TCR beta chain comes out of a study of human T cells and chemical hapten exposure (dated by TCRdb to the early 2020s). Looking at the study overall: For sensitization, 2% DPC in acetone was applied to a roughly 2 cm by roughly 2 cm area of upper inner arm skin. Throughout the approximately 22-week study period, patients were also given weekly therapeutic DPC doses on the scalp. Patch testing was performed on the upper back with Finn chambers containing 0.01% DPC, and the patch tests were scored after 6 days according to International Contact Dermatitis Research Group standards. The mostly female patient cohort included alopecia areata with under or over 50% scalp involvement, alopecia totalis and alopecia universalis. Libraries were combined into a pool for sequencing, and differences in TCR yield between samples came mainly from small differences in library volumes within the pool. Peripheral blood TCR repertoire changes were tracked in vivo in alopecia patients during primary and secondary sensitization to the hapten diphenylcyclopropenone (DPC). Patient blood was sampled pre-sensitization (week 0) and at 2, 6 and about 24 weeks after DPC sensitization. Blood for TCR sequencing was provided by twenty-nine alopecia patients at one to four time points (pre-sensitization, 2, 6 and 24 weeks).

The study at large found these results: Because every patient had alopecia, a presumed autoimmune disease, the patients' immune response might differ from that of healthy individuals. Repeated subsampling changed both the strength of the expansion versus patch-test correlation and the threshold at which that correlation became significant. Compared with pre-sensitization or healthy control sets, expanded TCRs formed significantly more large CDR3 similarity clusters, which is consistent with antigen-driven responses. The number of TCRs above 1 in 1000 frequency did not change with DPC sensitization; there was no evidence of global repertoire structure alterations. Patch test score was positively correlated with the number of PT1 expanded TCRs, with significance at thresholds 8, 16 and 32 but not at 4.

This clonotype was detected a few times. Its antigen is not yet known. Within one base of it there is no much larger clone, and no base qualities were kept. Based on the germline V gene, the CDR1 and CDR2 sequences are KGHSH and LQKENI. The CDR3 covers 16 residues, taking in both the cysteine and the phenylalanine. Kept here is only the CDR3 DNA, which spans 48 bases and is read in frame from base 1. The germline V end is reduced by 0 bases and the J end by 5 bases; junction bases left unmatched: 7. In the paper's terms, the time point label means: patch test 3, about 24 weeks after DPC sensitization. This sample's treatment or condition label indicates: therapeutic diphenylcyclopropenone sensitization with weekly scalp DPC. Blood at each patch-test visit was drawn before the patch test was applied. To be eligible, patients had to be aged 18 to 70, diagnosed with alopecia and judged suitable for DPC therapy, while pregnant patients were excluded. Total RNA was extracted from unfractionated whole blood collected in Tempus Blood RNA tubes.

Library construction relied on RACE. Instrument on record: NextSeq 500. During library preparation, unique molecular identifiers were attached to individual cDNA molecules so that TCRs could be counted quantitatively and reproducibly. Each blood RNA sample was used to sequence both TCR alpha and TCR beta chains. In the source study's methods: The median number of TCRs per sample was roughly 98,000, ranging from roughly 23,224 to 690,600. The Decombinator software suite was used to annotate the V, J and CDR3 of the TCR reads. For PS versus PT1 abundance plots, all samples were subsampled to the same number of TCRs (28,000). Expanded TCRs were defined as absent before sensitization and observed at least eight times at the 2-week time point. TCRdb handled the public reads itself, with Q25 trimming in fastp and clone calling in MiXCR, and kept productive beta chains. Every distinct CDR3 protein forms one entry, paired with its most common genes and DNA. TCRdb, not the original authors, processed these V and J calls. The sample records 150,000 to 200,000 distinct CDR3 sequences, approximately 24% of which are singletons. 2% to 2.5% of the sample rests with the top ten.

The chain uses TRBV18 and TRBJ2-1, with 7 middle bases fitting TRBD2. This material consisted of whole blood, taken in connection with sensitization to the hapten diphenylcyclopropenone (DPC). The receptor was derived from a woman aged 40 to 55 with alopecia areata. Some clones in this sample may be carry-over from other donors' samples. DNA sequence: TGTGCCAGCTCACCACCGCGGGGGTTGTGGGACAATGAGCAGTTCTTC. The resulting protein is CASSPPRGLWDNEQFF.